The T cell receptor (beta chain) under discussion was sequenced for a study of blood T cell repertoires in COVID-19. This CDR3 spans 16 amino acids. From germline, CDR1 is SEHNR and CDR2 FQNEAQ (reference sequence). V lost 1 base, J lost 6 bases, and 5 bases stayed unmatched. The repertoire was sequenced with immunoSEQ multiplex PCR; TCRdb's copy has only in-frame clones and lacks some. The sample lists 110,000 to 150,000 clones, 84% occurring once. The chain combines TRBV7-9 with TRBJ2-1, with 11 bases lining up with TRBD1. The sequence came from a man aged 35-49 years with acute COVID-19. Specimen: PBMCs or T cells enriched from blood (not recorded which). CDR3 coding DNA: TGTGCCAGCAGCTTAGTAACGGGACAGGGGGGCAATGAGCAGTTCTTC. It codes for CASSLVTGQGGNEQFF.